These 22 T cell receptor beta chains came from one sample sequenced in a study of response to subunit inactivated influenza vaccine. Using its own MiXCR run on the RT-PCR reads, TCRdb lists one record per CDR3 protein. The profile shows about 480,000 distinct CDR3 sequences, roughly 9.7% of them singletons. The starting material was PBMCs from blood, obtained more than 35 days after vaccination. All receptors derive from a man aged 50-60 years who received an inactivated influenza vaccine.

This clonotype was seen more than once but under ten times. The chain uses TRBV28 and TRBJ1-2; the D gene is possibly TRBD1 (5 bases). V was clipped by 4 bases and J by 2 bases, with 20 bases between them. The CDR3 consists of 17 residues. Germline CDR1 and CDR2: MDHEN and SYDVKM. The CDR3 loop is CASSSWTRGIANYGYTF. CDR3 nucleotide sequence: TGTGCCAGCAGTTCCTGGACGCGGGGGATAGCCAACTATGGCTACACCTTC.

There are a few counts of this clonotype. This sequence joins TRBV20-1 and TRBJ2-7; TRBD2 might be the D (7 bases). This CDR3 has 14 amino acids. V dropped 1 base and J dropped 2 bases, with 12 bases sitting between them. Germline lookup yields CDR1 DFQATT and CDR2 SNEGSKA (reference sequence). The CDR3 loop reads CSARARGAAYEQYF. The CDR3 bases are TGCAGTGCTAGAGCACGGGGGGCGGCCTACGAGCAGTACTTC.

The V gene is TRBV6-2 or TRBV6-3, the J gene TRBJ2-7, with D perhaps TRBD1 (5 bases). The CDR3 runs to 12 residues. CDR1 and CDR2 (germline): MNHEY, SVGEGT. With 6 bases removed from V and 4 bases from J, the gap between germline ends came to 10 bases. The CDR3 reads CASRQDRYEQYF. The CDR3, as DNA: TGTGCCAGCAGACAGGACCGTTACGAGCAGTACTTC.

This clonotype was seen only a few times. J is TRBJ1-2 and V is TRBV29-1; D is possibly TRBD1 (6 bases). Germline CDR1 and CDR2: SQVTM and ANQGSEA. This CDR3 region has 14 residues. V was clipped by 7 bases and J by 4 bases, with 19 bases between them. This CDR3 reads CSATRGQGIYGYTF. CDR3 coding DNA: TGCAGCGCGACGAGGGGTCAGGGGATCTATGGCTACACCTTC.

This clonotype came up many times. The chain has TRBV6-5 and TRBJ2-6, with 8 bases matching TRBD1. J lost 4 bases, V lost 0 bases, and 11 bases had no gene match. Germline CDR1 reads MNHEY; CDR2 reads SVGAGI. The CDR3 length is 19 residues. The CDR3 protein is CASSYSFRQGITGANVLTF. The CDR3 nucleotides read TGTGCCAGCAGTTACTCGTTCAGACAGGGGATTACGGGGGCCAACGTCCTGACTTTC.

This clonotype was counted many times. The V gene is TRBV12-3 or TRBV12-4, the J gene TRBJ1-2; tentatively, D is TRBD1 (5 bases). This CDR3 is built from 15 residues. The V end was cut by 1 base, the J end by 8 bases, with 17 bases between. The CDR3: CASSLVAGWGKGYTF. The CDR3 nucleotides read TGTGCCAGCAGTTTAGTGGCAGGGTGGGGAAAAGGCTACACCTTC.

This chain joins TRBV24-1 and TRBJ2-2; TRBD1 or TRBD2 may be the D gene (6 bases each). Trimming shortened V by 0 bases and J by 12 bases, and 25 bases separated the two germline ends. The CDR3 is made up of 18 amino acids. Germline V gives CDR1 KGHDR, CDR2 SFDVKD. The CDR3 DNA reads as TGTGCCACCAGTGATTTGACTTCCGGGAGCTTGACAAGGGGGAAGCTGTTTTTT. Encoded protein: CATSDLTSGSLTRGKLFF.

The gene calls are TRBV28 and TRBJ2-3, with a weak D call TRBD1 (6 bases). The CDR3 has 17 residues. V lost 10 bases and J 3 bases, leaving 26 bases between the germline ends. CDR1 MDHEN and CDR2 SYDVKM come from the germline V gene. CDR3 sequence: CATLGAQGFVGTDTQYF. CDR3 coding DNA: TGTGCCACCCTGGGGGCCCAGGGATTTGTTGGTACAGATACGCAGTATTTT.

Only a few counts were recorded for this clonotype. J is TRBJ2-6 and V is TRBV5-7; no reliable D call. TRBV5-7 is an ORF for which the function is uncertain. The CDR3 is 19 residues long. Deletions cut 3 bases from V and 0 bases from J, with 19 bases between. The CDR3 DNA is TGTGCCAGCAGCTCCGATGCCCAGATCCTCTTCTCTGGGGCCAACGTCCTGACTTTC. It codes for CASSSDAQILFSGANVLTF.

This clonotype was counted between two and nine times. The J gene is TRBJ2-1, the V gene TRBV7-2, with 8 bases fitting TRBD2. CDR3 length: 16 residues. Per the germline V gene, CDR1 is SGHTA and CDR2 is FQGNSA. With V trimmed by 5 bases and J by 4 bases, 10 bases remained unmatched. In nucleotides, the CDR3 is TGTGCCAGCAGCCAACCCGGACTAGCTTCGTACAATGAGCAGTTCTTC. Translated: CASSQPGLASYNEQFF.

This clonotype was detected a few times. The V call is TRBV5-1, the J call TRBJ1-2; 8 bases agree with TRBD1. Germline values: CDR1 SGHRS, CDR2 YFSETQ. The CDR3 extends over 14 amino acids. J was trimmed by 8 bases and V by 4 bases; bases with no gene match: 10. CDR3 loop: CASSLVTGDGGYTF. The CDR3 coding sequence is TGCGCCAGCAGCCTGGTGACAGGGGATGGAGGCTACACCTTC.

The table lists this clonotype with many counts. The V call is TRBV20-1, the J call TRBJ2-7; the match to TRBD1 covers 12 bases. Trimming at V came to 3 bases and at J to 7 bases, leaving 10 bases not matched to a gene. In germline, CDR1 is DFQATT, CDR2 SNEGSKA (reference sequence). The CDR3 consists of 15 residues. The CDR3 nucleotides are TGCAGTGCTAGGGGAACGGGACAGGGGGCGGGGGAGCAGTACTTC. It translates to CSARGTGQGAGEQYF.

CDR3 sequence reads: CASSLWGGVDTDTQYF. In DNA, the CDR3 is TGCGCCAGCAGCTTGTGGGGCGGGGTGGACACAGATACGCAGTATTTT. The chain joins TRBV5-1 to TRBJ2-3; D may be TRBD2 (6 bases). Deletions cut 1 base from V and 2 bases from J, with 14 bases between. CDR1 and CDR2 from the germline V gene are SGHRS and YFSETQ. This CDR3 is built from 16 residues.

The rearrangement links TRBV7-9 to TRBJ1-2; D is ambiguous. Germline V gives CDR1 SEHNR, CDR2 FQNEAQ (reference sequence). This CDR3 is 12 amino acids long. Trimming took off 4 bases at V and 3 bases at J, with 6 bases between the two ends. The CDR3 sequence: CASSSLDYGYTF. The CDR3 DNA follows: TGTGCCAGCAGCTCCCTGGACTATGGCTACACCTTC.

Only a few counts were recorded for this clonotype. The J gene is TRBJ2-5, the V gene TRBV12-3 or TRBV12-4; the D is unclear. The CDR3 is made up of 16 amino acids. V lost 3 bases and J 5 bases, leaving 19 bases between the germline ends. The CDR3: CASSFSGSPNGETQYF. The DNA of the CDR3 is TGTGCCAGCAGTTTTTCGGGCAGTCCTAATGGGGAGACCCAGTACTTC.

There are a few counts of this clonotype. The V call is TRBV6-4, the J call TRBJ2-2; TRBD1 matches 9 bases. J gave up 4 bases and V 6 bases, and 0 bases lay outside the gene matches. The germline gives CDR1 MRHNA, CDR2 SNTAGT. The CDR3 runs 13 residues. The CDR3 nucleotides read TGTGCCAGCAGGACAGGGGGCACCGGGGAGCTGTTTTTT. This gives the protein CASRTGGTGELFF.

Many counts were recorded for this clonotype. The rearrangement links TRBV20-1 to TRBJ1-6; D unclear. Germline CDR1 is DFQATT and CDR2 is SNEGSKA (reference sequence). Trimming pared 0 bases from V and 6 bases from J, leaving 6 bases between. The CDR3 extends over 13 amino acids. For the CDR3, the DNA is TGCAGTGCTAGAGACTCGGCTAATTCACCCCTCCACTTT. Translating it yields CSARDSANSPLHF.

This chain links TRBV20-1 with TRBJ2-2, with D unresolved. Germline lookup yields CDR1 DFQATT and CDR2 SNEGSKA (reference sequence). The CDR3 loop spans 12 amino acids. Trimming shortened V by 7 bases and J by 5 bases, and 11 bases separated the two germline ends. The CDR3 spells CSVGVGTGELFF. CDR3 nucleotides: TGCAGTGTTGGGGTTGGGACCGGGGAGCTGTTTTTT.

The chain carries TRBV2 and TRBJ1-2, with TRBD1 identical over 9 bases. Germline V gene data show CDR1 as SNHLY and CDR2 as FYNNEI. With 6 bases clipped from V and 4 bases from J, the junction kept 12 bases outside the gene matches. The CDR3 spans 16 residues. CDR3 protein: CASRRTGAALRYGYTF. The CDR3, as DNA: TGTGCCAGCAGGAGGACAGGGGCCGCATTACGCTATGGCTACACCTTC. The complete variable domain, with remaining parts taken from reference TRBV2 and TRBJ1-2, reads EPEVTQTPSHQVTQMGQEVILRCVPISNHLYFYWYRQILGQKVEFLVSFYNNEISEKSEIFDDQFSVERPDGSNFTLKIRSTKLEDSAMYFCASRRTGAALRYGYTFGSGTRLTVV.

This clonotype came up many times. This chain links TRBV25-1 with TRBJ1-6; 9 nucleotides align to TRBD1. The length of the CDR3 is 15 residues. Germline loops: CDR1 MGHDK, CDR2 SYGVNS. J lost 7 bases, V lost 3 bases, and 4 bases had no gene match. DNA of the CDR3: TGTGCCAGCAGTGATCTGGGACAGGGAAATTCACCCCTCCACTTT. Translating gives CASSDLGQGNSPLHF.

In its sample, this clonotype was seen many times. The V gene is TRBV12-3 or TRBV12-4, the J gene TRBJ1-6; 8 positions agree with TRBD1. V lost 5 bases to trimming and J lost 14 bases; unmatched junction nucleotides: 5. CDR3 length: 12 amino acids. The CDR3 sequence: CASSNGQGTLHF. The CDR3 DNA is TGTGCCAGCAGTAACGGACAGGGCACCCTCCACTTT.

This clonotype has at least ten counts. The chain is built from TRBV6-2 or TRBV6-3 and TRBJ1-6; unclear D gene. CDR3 size: 12 residues. The V and J ends lost 5 bases and 14 bases respectively, with 13 bases between them. Per the germline V gene, CDR1 is MNHEY and CDR2 is SVGEGT. In DNA form, the CDR3 reads TGTGCCAGCAGTGGCCGGTTCGGAGCCCTCCACTTT. Translating gives CASSGRFGALHF.